This T cell receptor (beta chain) was sequenced during a study of blood T cell repertoires in COVID-19 (dated by TCRdb to between 2020 and 2021). Concerning the study at large: Samples from collaborators originated in the United States, Italy and Spain and spanned both the acute and convalescent phases of COVID-19. The prospective study material was composed of cDNA or gDNA derived from T cells, B-cell-depleted T cells, or PBMCs. The dataset comprised deeply sampled blood TCRbeta repertoires from subjects exposed to, actively infected with, or recovered from COVID-19. The repertoires were released in a freely available public database meant as a resource for research on the immune response to SARS-CoV-2. The samples were drawn from the first 160 participants of the ongoing ImmuneRACE study and from about 1,200 subjects provided by 6 global collaborators. Nearly every sample came with metadata listing a de-identified subject ID, COVID-19 status, age in years and sex. Where available, HLA class I and class II types were obtained from metadata supplied by the sample provider rather than from assay-based typing.

V is pared back by 5 bases and J by 5 bases, with 21 bases lying between the germline termini. CDR1 LNHDA and CDR2 SQIVND are derived from the germline V gene (reference sequence). The cysteine opens and the phenylalanine closes a CDR3 of 16 amino acids. The CDR3 DNA has 48 bases and is translated from base 1. TCRbeta CDR3 regions were amplified from genomic DNA by means of the immunoSEQ Assay, a bias-controlled multiplex PCR. The authors' pipeline ran thus. Within the assay, amplification of reference gene primers was used to estimate how many nucleated cells each sample contained. To quantify the absolute abundance of each unique TCRbeta CDR3 rearrangement, sequence reads were collapsed and filtered. For each sample, productive Simpson clonality was calculated as the square root of Simpson's diversity index over productive rearrangements. Here the immuneACCESS table is served through TCRdb, limited to in-frame sequences with V and J called. Missing clones are a known gap in these copies; in checked studies unresolved V genes cover under half, and the rest lacks a known reason. V and J calls and clone size are given by that table; D and trimming were obtained from the DNA. The sample contains about 310,000 clones, around 87% of them found a single time. The leading ten clones occupy 7.8% of the sample.

Study-wide findings and limitations: The amount of clinical and demographic metadata varied by source and participant and was provided uncurated.

Samples from volunteer blood donors who had recovered from COVID-19 were contributed by a second Seattle source. Collaborating institutions collected whole blood in K2EDTA tubes following their own protocols. For TCRbeta analysis, collaborator samples were shipped as frozen whole blood, as isolated PBMCs, or as DNA extracted from either sample type. About this clone itself: It lacks a known antigen. Base-call qualities are not available, and no considerably larger clone is one nucleotide away.

Material for sequencing was peripheral blood. The sequence came from a woman aged 50 to 65 who had recovered from COVID-19. Recombination linked TRBV19 to TRBJ1-1; a tentative D call is TRBD1 (5 bases match). CDR3 sequence: CASSSFQWGRRTEAFF. The nucleotides are TGTGCCAGTAGTTCCTTCCAGTGGGGGAGGAGGACTGAAGCTTTCTTT.